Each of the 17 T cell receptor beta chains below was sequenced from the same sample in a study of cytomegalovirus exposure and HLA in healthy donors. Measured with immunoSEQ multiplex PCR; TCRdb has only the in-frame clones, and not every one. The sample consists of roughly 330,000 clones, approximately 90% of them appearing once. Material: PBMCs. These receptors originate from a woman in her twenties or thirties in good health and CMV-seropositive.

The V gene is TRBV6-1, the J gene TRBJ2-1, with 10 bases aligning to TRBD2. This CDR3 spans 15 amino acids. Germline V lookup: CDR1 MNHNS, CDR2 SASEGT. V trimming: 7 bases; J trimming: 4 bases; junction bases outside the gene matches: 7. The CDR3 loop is CASIRGLAEYNEQFF. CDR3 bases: TGTGCCAGCATCAGAGGACTAGCGGAATACAATGAGCAGTTCTTC.

CDR3 nucleotides: TGTGCCAGCAGTTTGATCGCCGAGGGGAGGGAGTACTTC. Protein: CASSLIAEGREYF. The V call is TRBV28, the J call TRBJ2-7; TRBD2 agrees at 7 bases. Germline V gene sequence: CDR1 MDHEN, CDR2 SYDVKM. The J segment lost 11 bases and the V segment lost 3 bases, leaving 10 bases of the junction unmatched. This CDR3 comprises 13 residues.

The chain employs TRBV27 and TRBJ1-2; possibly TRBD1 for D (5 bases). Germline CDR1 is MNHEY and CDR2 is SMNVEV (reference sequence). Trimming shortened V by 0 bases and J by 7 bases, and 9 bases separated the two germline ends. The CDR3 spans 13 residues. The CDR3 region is CASSLSQGAGYTF. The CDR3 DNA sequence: TGTGCCAGCAGTTTATCTCAGGGTGCTGGCTACACCTTC.

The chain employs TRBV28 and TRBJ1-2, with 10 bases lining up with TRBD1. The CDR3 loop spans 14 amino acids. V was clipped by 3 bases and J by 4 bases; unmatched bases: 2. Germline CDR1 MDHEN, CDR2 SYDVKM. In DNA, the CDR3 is TGTGCCAGCAGTTTGGGACAGGGGAGCTATGGCTACACCTTC. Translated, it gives CASSLGQGSYGYTF.

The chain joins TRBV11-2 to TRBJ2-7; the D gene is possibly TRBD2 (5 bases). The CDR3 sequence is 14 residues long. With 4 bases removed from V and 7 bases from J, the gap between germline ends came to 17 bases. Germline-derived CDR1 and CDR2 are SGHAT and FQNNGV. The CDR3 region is CASSSRASGEEQYF. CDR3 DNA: TGTGCCAGCAGCTCGAGGGCCAGCGGAGAAGAGCAGTACTTC.

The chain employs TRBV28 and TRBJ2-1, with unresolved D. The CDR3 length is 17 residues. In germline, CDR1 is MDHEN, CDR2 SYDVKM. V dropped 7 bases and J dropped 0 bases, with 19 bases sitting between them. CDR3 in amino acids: CASTRAKRPSSYNEQFF. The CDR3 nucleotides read TGTGCCAGCACCCGAGCGAAAAGACCTAGCTCCTACAATGAGCAGTTCTTC.

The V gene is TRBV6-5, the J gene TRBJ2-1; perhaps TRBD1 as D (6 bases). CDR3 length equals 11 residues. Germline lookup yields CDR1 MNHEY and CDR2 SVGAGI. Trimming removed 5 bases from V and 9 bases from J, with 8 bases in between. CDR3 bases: TGTGCCAGCAGTACGGACAGTGAGCAGTTCTTC. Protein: CASSTDSEQFF.

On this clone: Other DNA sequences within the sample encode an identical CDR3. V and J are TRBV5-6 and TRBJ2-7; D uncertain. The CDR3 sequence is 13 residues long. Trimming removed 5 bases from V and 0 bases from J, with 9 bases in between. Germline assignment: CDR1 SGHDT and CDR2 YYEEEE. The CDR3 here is CASSPGSSYEQYF. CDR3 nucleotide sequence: TGTGCCAGCAGTCCCGGGTCCTCCTACGAGCAGTACTTC.

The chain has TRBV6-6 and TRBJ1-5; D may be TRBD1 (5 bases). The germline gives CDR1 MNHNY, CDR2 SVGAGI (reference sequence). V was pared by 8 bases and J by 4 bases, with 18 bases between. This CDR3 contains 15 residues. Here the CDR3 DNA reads TGTGCCAGCCGAGCAGGTGCCGGGGGGAATCAGCCCCAGCATTTT. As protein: CASRAGAGGNQPQHF.

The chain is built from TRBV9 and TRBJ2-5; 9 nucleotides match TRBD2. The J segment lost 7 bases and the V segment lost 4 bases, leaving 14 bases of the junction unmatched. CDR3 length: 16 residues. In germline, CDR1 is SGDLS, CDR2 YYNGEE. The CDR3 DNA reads TGTGCCAGCAGCCCCCACGAACTAGCGGGCGGGGGGACCCAGTACTTC. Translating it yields CASSPHELAGGGTQYF. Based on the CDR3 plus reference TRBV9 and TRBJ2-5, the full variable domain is DSGVTQTPKHLITATGQRVTLRCSPRSGDLSVYWYQQSLDQGLQFLIQYYNGEERAKGNILERFSAQQFPDLHSELNLSSLELGDSALYFCASSPHELAGGGTQYFGPGTRLLVL.

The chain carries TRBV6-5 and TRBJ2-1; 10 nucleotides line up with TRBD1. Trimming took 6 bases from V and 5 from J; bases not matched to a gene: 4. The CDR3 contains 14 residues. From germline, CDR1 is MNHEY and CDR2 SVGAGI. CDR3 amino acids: CASSQGQGHNEQFF. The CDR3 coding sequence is TGTGCCAGCAGCCAGGGACAGGGGCACAATGAGCAGTTCTTC.

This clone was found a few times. CDR3 in DNA: TGTGCCAGCAGCTCGGACCGGGGAAAGGGTGGCTACACCTTC. Amino acids: CASSSDRGKGGYTF. The chain recombines TRBV7-9 with TRBJ1-2; the D is unclear. This CDR3 contains 14 residues. The germline CDR1 and CDR2 sequences are SEHNR and FQNEAQ (reference sequence). The germline V and J ends were trimmed by 4 bases and 7 bases, with 16 bases remaining between them.

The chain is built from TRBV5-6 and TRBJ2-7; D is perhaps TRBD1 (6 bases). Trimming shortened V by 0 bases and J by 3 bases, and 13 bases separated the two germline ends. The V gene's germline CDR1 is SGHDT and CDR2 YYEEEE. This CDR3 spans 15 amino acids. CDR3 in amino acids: CASSLELYRDYEQYF. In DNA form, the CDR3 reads TGTGCCAGCAGCTTGGAGTTATACAGGGACTACGAGCAGTACTTC.

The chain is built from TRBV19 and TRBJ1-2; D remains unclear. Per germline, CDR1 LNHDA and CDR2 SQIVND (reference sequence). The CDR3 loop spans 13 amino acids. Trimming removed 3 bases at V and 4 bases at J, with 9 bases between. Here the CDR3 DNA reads TGTGCCAGTAGTATGGCGGGGTCCTATGGCTACACCTTC. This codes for CASSMAGSYGYTF.

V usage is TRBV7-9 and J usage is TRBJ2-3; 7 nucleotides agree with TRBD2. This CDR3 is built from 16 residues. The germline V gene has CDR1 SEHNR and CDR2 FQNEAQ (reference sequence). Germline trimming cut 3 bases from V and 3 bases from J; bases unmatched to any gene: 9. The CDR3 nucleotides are TGTGCCAGCAGCTTGAAAGCGGGATCCCGAACAGATACGCAGTATTTT. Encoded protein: CASSLKAGSRTDTQYF.

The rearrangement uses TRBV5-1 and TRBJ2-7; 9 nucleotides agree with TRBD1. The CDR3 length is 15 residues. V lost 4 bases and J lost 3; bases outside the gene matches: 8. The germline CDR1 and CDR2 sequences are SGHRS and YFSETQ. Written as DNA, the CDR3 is TGCGCCAGCAGCAGCAGGACAGGGGTCGTCTACGAGCAGTACTTC. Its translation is CASSSRTGVVYEQYF.

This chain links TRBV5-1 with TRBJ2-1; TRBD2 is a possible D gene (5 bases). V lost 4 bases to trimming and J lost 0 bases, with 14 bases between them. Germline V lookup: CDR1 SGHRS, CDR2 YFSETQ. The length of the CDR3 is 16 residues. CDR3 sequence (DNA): TGCGCCAGCAGCCTGACTCATGGGAGCTCCTACAATGAGCAGTTCTTC. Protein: CASSLTHGSSYNEQFF.